This T cell receptor beta chain was sequenced for a study of cytotoxic CD8 clonotypes in ibrutinib-treated CLL. Findings and caveats of the study: Contraction or stability on treatment was seen for public clonotypes, which were uncommon.

Regarding this clone: Its antigen is currently unknown.

The data were produced by immunoSEQ multiplex PCR, yet TCRdb's version contains in-frame clones alone and is incomplete. The sample contains 15,000 to 20,000 clones, 50% to 75% of which appear only once. This receptor was identified in a human donor with chronic lymphocytic leukemia. The specimen comprised PBMCs, sampled after 12 months of ibrutinib treatment.

This CDR3 is CASSLSSGYYNEQFF. DNA of the CDR3: TGTGCCAGCAGCTTGAGCAGCGGGTACTACAATGAGCAGTTCTTC. V and J are TRBV5-6 and TRBJ2-1, with D maybe TRBD2 (6 bases). CDR1 and CDR2 (germline): SGHDT, YYEEEE. CDR3 length: 15 amino acids. Trimming pared 1 base from V and 3 bases from J, leaving 11 bases between.